This T cell receptor (beta chain) was obtained from a study of beta chain features in type 1 diabetes. Sampling consisted of one heparinised blood draw per donor, averaging around 100 mL. Germline CDR1 reads SGHDT; CDR2 reads YYEEEE. The CDR3 is 16 residues long. With 4 bases clipped from V and 5 bases from J, the junction kept 13 bases outside the gene matches. Isolated RNA was reverse transcribed in full, so expressed TCRB transcripts were sequenced. Assay used: immunoSEQ multiplex PCR; TCRdb lists only in-frame clones, some missing. Of under 550,000 clones listed, 10% to 12% are singletons. This clone has just a few counts. Its target is not known. Study-level points and caveats: All four CD4+ subsets of Type 1 diabetes patients contained TCRB CDR3s that were moderately but significantly shorter.

The TCR was taken from a woman younger than 30 in good health. Sequencing used naive CD4+ T cells from blood. V is TRBV5-6 and J is TRBJ2-5, with 8 positions matching TRBD2. CDR3 nucleotide sequence: TGTGCCAGCAGCCGACGGGACGGGAGGGCCCGGGAGACCCAGTACTTC. It encodes CASSRRDGRARETQYF.